Below, 30 T cell receptor beta chains from the same sample are listed, as sequenced in a study of human T cells and chemical hapten exposure. TCRdb re-called the RACE reads through MiXCR, storing one row per CDR3 protein. The sample has roughly 120,000 distinct CDR3 sequences, about 13% seen once. Time point of the sample: patch test 1, 2 weeks after DPC sensitization. The treatment: therapeutic diphenylcyclopropenone sensitization with weekly scalp DPC. The sequencing here drew on whole blood, taken in connection with sensitization to the hapten diphenylcyclopropenone (DPC). Receptors were obtained from a man between 18 and 29 years old with alopecia areata. Some clones in this sample may be carry-over from other donors' samples.

This clonotype was observed a few times. The chain employs TRBV29-1 and TRBJ1-2; 8 positions match TRBD1. With V trimmed by 4 bases and J by 7 bases, 8 bases remained unmatched. Germline V gene lookup returns CDR1 SQVTM and CDR2 ANQGSEA. The CDR3 runs to 13 residues. CDR3 in amino acids: CSVVEDRASGYTF. The DNA for the CDR3 is TGCAGCGTTGTCGAGGACAGGGCAAGTGGCTACACCTTC. The full variable domain, in which reference TRBV29-1 and TRBJ1-2 provide the parts outside the CDR3, is SAVISQKPSRDICQRGTSLTIQCQVDSQVTMMFWYRQQPGQSLTLIATANQGSEATYESGFVIDKFPISRPNLTFSTLTVSNMSPEDSSIYLCSVVEDRASGYTFGSGTRLTVV.

This clonotype was detected a few times. This chain uses TRBV27 with TRBJ2-7, with D uncertain. Trimming removed 5 bases from V and 7 bases from J, with 9 bases in between. CDR3 length: 11 amino acids. Germline lookup yields CDR1 MNHEY and CDR2 SMNVEV (reference sequence). The CDR3 DNA reads TGTGCCAGCAGTAAGGCTGATGAGCAGTACTTC. Its protein is CASSKADEQYF.

The chain recombines TRBV28 with TRBJ1-2; D possibly corresponds to TRBD1 (6 bases). V was trimmed by 1 base and J by 2 bases, leaving 11 bases between them. The CDR3 is 15 residues long. Germline V gene lookup returns CDR1 MDHEN and CDR2 SYDVKM. The DNA of the CDR3 is TGTGCCAGCAGTTTATCAAGTCAGGGGAACTATGGCTACACCTTC. This encodes CASSLSSQGNYGYTF.

This rearrangement joins TRBV20-1 to TRBJ1-1, with 8 positions matching TRBD1. This CDR3 contains 12 residues. The germline gives CDR1 DFQATT, CDR2 SNEGSKA (reference sequence). Trimming at V came to 6 bases and at J to 5 bases, leaving 5 bases not matched to a gene. The CDR3 sequence: CSAVRGRTEAFF. Here the CDR3 DNA reads TGCAGTGCGGTCAGGGGGCGGACTGAAGCTTTCTTT.

The chain couples TRBV2 to TRBJ2-7; possibly TRBD2 for D (5 bases). The germline V and J ends were trimmed by 11 bases and 1 base, with 15 bases remaining between them. Germline V gene lookup returns CDR1 SNHLY and CDR2 FYNNEI. This CDR3 has 13 amino acids. The CDR3 spells CAATIWESYEQYV. The CDR3 nucleotides are TGTGCCGCAACTATTTGGGAGTCCTACGAGCAGTACGTC.

This clonotype was counted only a few times. This chain joins TRBV12-3 or TRBV12-4 and TRBJ2-3; D gene ambiguous. Between the trimmed V and J ends, which lost 2 bases and 2 bases, there was a span of 8 bases. This CDR3 contains 14 residues. The CDR3, as DNA: TGTGCCAGCAGTTTACAGCTTTACACAGATACGCAGTATTTT. Protein product: CASSLQLYTDTQYF.

The chain recombines TRBV7-2 with TRBJ1-3, with D tentatively TRBD1 (5 bases). With 4 bases removed from V and 2 bases from J, the gap between germline ends came to 15 bases. The CDR3 is made up of 16 amino acids. Germline V lookup: CDR1 SGHTA, CDR2 FQGNSA. In DNA, the CDR3 is TGTGCCAGCAGCTCCCTCGGGGGGTTCGCTGGAAACACCATATATTTT. Protein sequence: CASSSLGGFAGNTIYF.

There are many counts of this clonotype. The chain uses TRBV7-3 and TRBJ2-2; D is uncertain. Germline lookup yields CDR1 SGHTA and CDR2 FQGTGA. The CDR3 extends over 14 amino acids. With 1 base removed from V and 6 bases from J, the gap between germline ends came to 9 bases. The CDR3 loop reads CASSLIAESGELFF. The CDR3, as DNA: TGTGCCAGCAGCTTAATAGCAGAATCCGGGGAGCTGTTTTTT. Based on the CDR3 plus reference TRBV7-3 and TRBJ2-2, the full variable domain is GAGVSQTPSNKVTEKGKYVELRCDPISGHTALYWYRQSLGQGPEFLIYFQGTGAADDSGLPNDRFFAVRPEGSVSTLKIQRTERGDSAVYLCASSLIAESGELFFGEGSRLTVL.

The genes are TRBV27 and TRBJ2-3, with unresolved D. Trimming cost V 3 bases and J 0 bases, with 7 bases left between them. The CDR3 contains 14 residues. The germline gives CDR1 MNHEY, CDR2 SMNVEV (reference sequence). CDR3 loop: CASSFYGSTDTQYF. The CDR3 DNA sequence: TGTGCCAGCAGTTTTTATGGAAGCACAGATACGCAGTATTTT.

This clonotype was detected a few times. The rearrangement uses TRBV20-1 and TRBJ1-5; 9 bases match TRBD1. CDR1 and CDR2 (germline): DFQATT, SNEGSKA (reference sequence). CDR3 length equals 14 residues. V was clipped by 1 base and J by 7 bases; unmatched bases: 5. The CDR3 region is CSARGDREYQPQHF. The CDR3 region has the DNA TGCAGTGCTAGAGGGGACAGGGAGTACCAGCCCCAGCATTTT.

Many counts were recorded for this clonotype. The CDR3 DNA is TGCAGTGCTCCCCAGACAGGGGCTGCTTTCTTT. Its translation is CSAPQTGAAFF. J is TRBJ1-1 and V is TRBV20-1; 8 bases align to TRBD1. V was pared by 5 bases and J by 11 bases, with 7 bases of the junction left unmatched. The CDR3 consists of 11 residues. Per the germline V gene, CDR1 is DFQATT and CDR2 is SNEGSKA (reference sequence).

This clonotype turned up a few times. The chain employs TRBV10-3 and TRBJ2-7, with unresolved D. Germline V CDR1 and CDR2: ENHRY, SYGVKD. V lost 2 bases to trimming and J lost 3 bases, with 8 bases between them. This CDR3 is 13 amino acids long. In DNA form, the CDR3 reads TGTGCCATCAGTGAGGGAGTGTACTACGAGCAGTACGTC. Translated: CAISEGVYYEQYV.

This chain uses TRBV28 with TRBJ2-7; 13 bases fit TRBD2. There are 17 residues in the CDR3. Germline V CDR1 and CDR2: MDHEN, SYDVKM. J lost 3 bases, V lost 8 bases, and 13 bases had no gene match. The CDR3 DNA is TGTGCCAGCGAGGTGACTAGCGGGGGGCCGACGATCTACGAGCAGTACTTC. Encoded protein: CASEVTSGGPTIYEQYF. Drawing the rest from reference TRBV28 and TRBJ2-7, the complete variable domain is DVKVTQSSRYLVKRTGEKVFLECVQDMDHENMFWYRQDPGLGLRLIYFSYDVKMKEKGDIPEGYSVSREKKERFSLILESASTNQTSMYLCASEVTSGGPTIYEQYFGPGTRLTVT.

The chain has TRBV3-1 and TRBJ2-5; weak D call: TRBD1 (5 bases). This CDR3 spans 15 amino acids. The V gene lost 4 bases and the J gene lost 2 bases, with 14 bases spanning the gap. From germline, CDR1 is LGHDT and CDR2 YNNKEL (reference sequence). CDR3 in amino acids: CASSRRQNHQETQYF. CDR3 sequence (DNA): TGTGCCAGCAGCCGCAGACAGAACCATCAAGAGACCCAGTACTTC.

This clonotype was seen ten or more times. V is TRBV24-1 and J is TRBJ2-1; D is unresolved. Germline V gene sequence: CDR1 KGHDR, CDR2 SFDVKD. This CDR3 spans 13 amino acids. V shed 9 bases and J shed 7 bases, with 15 bases lying between them. The CDR3 spells CATGRPGRNEQFF. DNA of the CDR3: TGTGCCACCGGACGACCGGGTCGGAATGAGCAGTTCTTC.

This chain uses TRBV27 with TRBJ1-5; 9 bases fit TRBD1. After removal of 4 bases from V and 9 bases from J, the junction contained 7 bases not matched to a gene. Germline V lookup: CDR1 MNHEY, CDR2 SMNVEV (reference sequence). The CDR3 sequence is 14 residues long. The CDR3 region is CASSSRQGDRPQHF. CDR3 coding DNA: TGTGCCAGCAGTTCTCGACAGGGGGATCGGCCCCAGCATTTT.

This clonotype occurred a few times. V is TRBV3-1 and J is TRBJ2-2; D gene unclear. Germline loops: CDR1 LGHDT, CDR2 YNNKEL (reference sequence). Trimming stripped 2 bases from V and 2 bases from J, with 3 bases between. This CDR3 has 13 amino acids. Here the CDR3 DNA reads TGTGCCAGCAGCCAAATTAACACCGGGGAGCTGTTTTTT. It yields the protein CASSQINTGELFF.

In regard to this clonotype: Being one base from a much bigger clone, this may be a read error. The chain combines TRBV6-2 or TRBV6-3 with TRBJ2-2; D unresolved. Germline-derived CDR1 and CDR2 are MNHEY and SVGEGT. V was shortened by 6 bases and J by 7 bases, with 12 bases between the two germline ends. The CDR3 runs to 13 residues. CDR3 sequence (DNA): TGTGCCAGCAGCCCTGGGCGAAGCGGGGAGCTGTTTTTT. Translated: CASSPGRSGELFF.

A few counts support this clonotype. The chain links TRBV12-3 or TRBV12-4 to TRBJ1-2; D uncertain. This CDR3 is 13 amino acids long. Trimming pared 3 bases from V and 4 bases from J, leaving 9 bases between. The CDR3 spells CASSFGTAYGYTF. CDR3 nucleotide sequence: TGTGCCAGCAGTTTTGGCACCGCCTATGGCTACACCTTC.

This clonotype has just a few counts. The rearrangement joins TRBV29-1 to TRBJ2-2; 8 nucleotides align to TRBD1. The CDR3 loop spans 15 amino acids. V shed 4 bases and J 4 bases; nucleotides not matched to a gene: 8. Germline-derived CDR1 and CDR2 are SQVTM and ANQGSEA. CDR3 amino acids: CSVVQGARGTGELFF. The CDR3 DNA reads TGCAGCGTTGTTCAGGGGGCTCGGGGCACCGGGGAGCTGTTTTTT.

The sample holds a few counts of this clonotype. The chain employs TRBV5-1 and TRBJ1-1; D is possibly TRBD1 (6 bases). With 0 bases removed from V and 0 bases from J, the gap between germline ends came to 12 bases. The CDR3 totals 16 residues. Germline V gene lookup returns CDR1 SGHRS and CDR2 YFSETQ. CDR3: CASSLARDTLNTEAFF. For the CDR3, the DNA is TGCGCCAGCAGCTTGGCCCGGGACACCTTGAACACTGAAGCTTTCTTT. Full variable domain (missing parts from reference TRBV5-1 and TRBJ1-1): KAGVTQTPRYLIKTRGQQVTLSCSPISGHRSVSWYQQTPGQGLQFLFEYFSETQRNKGNFPGRFSGRQFSNSRSEMNVSTLELGDSALYLCASSLARDTLNTEAFFGQGTRLTVV.

This clonotype has just a few counts. J is TRBJ2-1 and V is TRBV27; D gene uncertain. Germline V CDR1 and CDR2: MNHEY, SMNVEV (reference sequence). The CDR3 spans 13 residues. V lost 1 base, J lost 7 bases, and 8 bases lay in between. CDR3 residues: CASSLYGGNEQFF. CDR3 in DNA: TGTGCCAGCAGTTTATACGGCGGAAATGAGCAGTTCTTC.

A few counts support this clonotype. The J gene is TRBJ2-7, the V gene TRBV27; possibly TRBD1 for D (5 bases). Germline values: CDR1 MNHEY, CDR2 SMNVEV (reference sequence). This CDR3 spans 15 amino acids. Trimming pared 4 bases from V and 0 bases from J, leaving 13 bases between. The CDR3 here is CASSSETVVSYEQYF. The DNA for the CDR3 is TGTGCCAGCAGTTCCGAGACAGTCGTCTCCTACGAGCAGTACTTC.

This clonotype has just a few counts. V is TRBV7-3 and J is TRBJ1-1; 8 bases are shared with TRBD1. The length of the CDR3 is 15 residues. Per germline, CDR1 SGHTA and CDR2 FQGTGA. V was clipped by 4 bases and J by 3 bases; unmatched bases: 7. The CDR3 DNA reads TGTGCCAGCAGCTCCAGGACAGGGCCTTACACTGAAGCTTTCTTT. Amino acid sequence: CASSSRTGPYTEAFF.

J is TRBJ1-5 and V is TRBV20-1; the D is unclear. The CDR3 spans 13 residues. V was clipped by 3 bases and J by 8 bases, with 14 bases between them. The V gene's germline CDR1 is DFQATT and CDR2 SNEGSKA (reference sequence). The CDR3 sequence: CSASERWEKPQHF. As DNA, the CDR3 is TGCAGTGCTAGCGAACGGTGGGAGAAGCCCCAGCATTTT.

This clonotype was detected only a few times. This chain uses TRBV11-2 with TRBJ2-7; 12 nucleotides agree with TRBD1. Trimming took 5 bases from V and 7 from J; bases not matched to a gene: 6. The CDR3 runs 14 residues. Germline-derived CDR1 and CDR2 are SGHAT and FQNNGV. The CDR3 protein is CASSVGTGGWEQYF. In DNA, the CDR3 is TGTGCCAGCAGCGTAGGGACAGGGGGCTGGGAGCAGTACTTC.

The chain is built from TRBV11-2 and TRBJ2-3; no firm D call. Trimming stripped 3 bases from V and 4 bases from J, with 14 bases between. This CDR3 has 15 residues. CDR1 is SGHAT, CDR2 FQNNGV, per germline. The CDR3 nucleotides read TGTGCCAGCAGCTTGCGGATCCTGAATGCAGATACGCAGTATTTT. As protein: CASSLRILNADTQYF.

V and J are TRBV2 and TRBJ1-5, with D unresolved. Between the trimmed V and J ends, which lost 5 bases and 7 bases, there was a span of 18 bases. CDR1 is SNHLY and CDR2 is FYNNEI in the germline V gene. This CDR3 is built from 15 residues. CDR3 protein: CASSTYLGSWQPQHF. CDR3 DNA: TGTGCCAGCAGTACCTATTTGGGGAGTTGGCAGCCCCAGCATTTT. The full variable domain, rest sourced from reference TRBV2 and TRBJ1-5, is EPEVTQTPSHQVTQMGQEVILRCVPISNHLYFYWYRQILGQKVEFLVSFYNNEISEKSEIFDDQFSVERPDGSNFTLKIRSTKLEDSAMYFCASSTYLGSWQPQHFGDGTRLSIL.

The chain carries TRBV10-3 and TRBJ1-6; D not certain. Trimming cost V 4 bases and J 4 bases, with 8 bases left between them. Germline V gene sequence: CDR1 ENHRY, CDR2 SYGVKD. The CDR3 contains 14 residues. The CDR3 region is CAISGGIYNSPLHF. Here the CDR3 DNA reads TGTGCCATCAGTGGAGGGATTTATAATTCACCCCTCCACTTT.

The CDR3 DNA reads as TGTGCCAGCAGCGTAGAGGAACAGGAAACAGATACGCAGTATTTT. It codes for CASSVEEQETDTQYF. The V gene is TRBV9, the J gene TRBJ2-3; D perhaps matches TRBD1 (5 bases). Germline CDR1 and CDR2: SGDLS and YYNGEE. The length of the CDR3 is 15 residues. V was cut by 0 bases and J by 3 bases, with 11 bases left in between.